This record looks at one TCR beta chain sequence and its context. Authors' methods: Amplification with reference gene primers provided the estimates of nucleated cell counts. TCRdb keeps only in-frame clones here, not all; method: immunoSEQ multiplex PCR. V and J calls and clone size follow that table, whereas D and trimming were derived from the DNA. The sample has some 250,000 clones, over 70% seen once. The sample is drawn from a study of blood T cell repertoires in COVID-19. Study details: PBMCs, B-cell-depleted T cells, or T cells provided the cDNA or gDNA that made up the material.

This clonotype originated in a man aged 35-49 years with acute or convalescent COVID-19. Sequencing was done on a sample of peripheral blood.

In DNA, the CDR3 is TGCGCCAGCAGCTTGGGGTCGGCGGGGCGTGAGCAGTTCTTC. Protein product: CASSLGSAGREQFF. This chain uses TRBV5-1 with TRBJ2-1, with a weak D call TRBD2 (6 bases). CDR1 and CDR2 from the germline V gene are SGHRS and YFSETQ. This CDR3 is 14 amino acids long. V lost 0 bases to trimming and J lost 9 bases, with 13 bases between them. Supplemented by reference TRBV5-1 and TRBJ2-1, the full variable domain reads KAGVTQTPRYLIKTRGQQVTLSCSPISGHRSVSWYQQTPGQGLQFLFEYFSETQRNKGNFPGRFSGRQFSNSRSEMNVSTLELGDSALYLCASSLGSAGREQFFGPGTRLTVL.